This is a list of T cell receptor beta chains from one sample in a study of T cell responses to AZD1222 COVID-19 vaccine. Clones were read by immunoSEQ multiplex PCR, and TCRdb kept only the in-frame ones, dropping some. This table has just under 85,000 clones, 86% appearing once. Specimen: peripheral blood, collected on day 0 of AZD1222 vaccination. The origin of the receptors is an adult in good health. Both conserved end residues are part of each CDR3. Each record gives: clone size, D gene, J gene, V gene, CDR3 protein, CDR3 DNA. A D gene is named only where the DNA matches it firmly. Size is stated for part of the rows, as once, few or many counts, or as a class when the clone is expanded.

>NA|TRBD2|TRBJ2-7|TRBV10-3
CAISAASGIREQYF
TGTGCCATCAGTGCGGCTAGCGGGATACGGGAGCAGTACTTC
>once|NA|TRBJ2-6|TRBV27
CASSLRRTGANVLTF
TGTGCCAGCAGTCTACGGAGGACTGGGGCCAACGTCCTGACTTTC
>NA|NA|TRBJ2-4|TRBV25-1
CASSEFGGQKNIQYF
TGTGCCAGCAGTGAATTCGGGGGACAGAAAAACATTCAGTACTTC
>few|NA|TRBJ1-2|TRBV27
CASSLEAGNLRGYTF
TGTGCCAGCAGTTTAGAGGCAGGGAATTTGCGAGGCTACACCTTC
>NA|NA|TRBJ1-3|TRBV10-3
CAISESSSGNTIYF
TGTGCCATCAGTGAGTCCAGCTCTGGAAACACCATATATTTT
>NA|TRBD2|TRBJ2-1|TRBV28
CASSSPPWTGSGRAEVNEQFF
TGTGCCAGCAGTTCTCCGCCCTGGACAGGAAGCGGGAGGGCCGAAGTCAATGAGCAGTTCTTC
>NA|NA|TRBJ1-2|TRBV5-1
CASSLTSGDYYGYTF
TGCGCCAGCAGCTTGACATCAGGGGATTACTATGGCTACACCTTC
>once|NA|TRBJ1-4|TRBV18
CASSPQQAATNEKLFF
TGTGCCAGCTCACCACAGCAAGCAGCAACTAATGAAAAACTGTTTTTT
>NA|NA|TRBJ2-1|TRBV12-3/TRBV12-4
CASSLFRDNEQFF
TGTGCCAGCAGTTTATTCAGGGACAATGAGCAGTTCTTC
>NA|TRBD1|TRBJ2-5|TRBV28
CASSSPGTGGGGETQYF
TGTGCCAGCAGTTCCCCCGGGACAGGGGGCGGAGGGGAGACCCAGTACTTC
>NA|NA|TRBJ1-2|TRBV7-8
CASSLVRGGYGYTF
TGTGCCAGCAGCTTAGTCAGGGGAGGCTATGGCTACACCTTC
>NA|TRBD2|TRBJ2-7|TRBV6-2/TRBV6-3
CASSYISGVVSYEQYF
TGTGCCAGCAGTTATATTAGCGGGGTTGTCTCCTACGAGCAGTACTTC
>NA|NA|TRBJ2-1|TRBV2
CASSGVSSYNEQFF
TGTGCCAGCAGTGGGGTCAGCTCCTACAATGAGCAGTTCTTC
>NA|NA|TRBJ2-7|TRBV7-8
CASSLAYALAEQYF
TGTGCCAGCAGCTTAGCGTACGCTTTGGCCGAGCAGTACTTC
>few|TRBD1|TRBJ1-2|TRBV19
CASSLGQGTIGYGYTF
TGTGCCAGTAGTCTCGGACAGGGGACCATAGGCTATGGCTACACCTTC
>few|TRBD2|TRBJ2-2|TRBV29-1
CSVETSGRPAGELFF
TGCAGCGTCGAAACTAGCGGGAGGCCGGCCGGGGAGCTGTTTTTT
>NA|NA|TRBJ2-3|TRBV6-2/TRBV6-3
CASSWLATDTQYF
TGTGCCAGCAGTTGGTTAGCCACAGATACGCAGTATTTT
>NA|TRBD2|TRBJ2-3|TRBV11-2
CASSLQTAGSTDTQYF
TGTGCCAGCAGCTTACAAACAGCGGGGAGCACAGATACGCAGTATTTT
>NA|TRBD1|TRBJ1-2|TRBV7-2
CASSSAGTGLGYTF
TGTGCCAGCAGCTCCGCCGGGACAGGGCTTGGCTACACCTTC
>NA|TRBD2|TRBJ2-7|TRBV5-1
CASSAGALAGGHEQYF
TGCGCCAGCAGCGCGGGAGCACTAGCGGGGGGGCACGAGCAGTACTTC
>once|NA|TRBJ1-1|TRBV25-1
CASIRAGNTEAFF
TGTGCCAGCATCAGGGCAGGAAACACTGAAGCTTTCTTT
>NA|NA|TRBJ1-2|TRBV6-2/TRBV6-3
CASSTYRAGGQRLPANYGYTF
TGTGCCAGCAGTACTTACAGGGCCGGCGGACAGAGGTTACCAGCTAACTATGGCTACACCTTC
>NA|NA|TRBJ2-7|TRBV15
CATSRRGVLNEQYF
TGTGCCACCAGCAGGAGAGGTGTGTTGAACGAGCAGTACTTC
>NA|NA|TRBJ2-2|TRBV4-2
CASSQPPGLNTGELFF
TGTGCCAGCAGCCAACCCCCGGGTCTGAACACCGGGGAGCTGTTTTTT
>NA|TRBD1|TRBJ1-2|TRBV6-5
CASRPDRGTNYGYTF
TGTGCCAGCAGACCGGACAGGGGCACTAACTATGGCTACACCTTC
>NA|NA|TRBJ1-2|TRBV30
CAWTPDSSYGYTF
TGTGCCTGGACTCCGGACAGTTCCTATGGCTACACCTTC
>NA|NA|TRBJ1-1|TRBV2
CASSGEHQGSAFF
TGTGCCAGCAGTGGGGAGCATCAGGGAAGCGCTTTCTTT
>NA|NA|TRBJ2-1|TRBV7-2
CASSFQRGGSNEQFF
TGTGCCAGCAGCTTTCAGCGAGGGGGTTCCAATGAGCAGTTCTTC
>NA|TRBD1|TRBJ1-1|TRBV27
CASSHRGDSTEAFF
TGTGCCAGCAGTCACAGGGGTGATAGCACTGAAGCTTTCTTT
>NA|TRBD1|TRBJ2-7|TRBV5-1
CASSLGRRTGSYEQYF
TGCGCCAGCAGCTTGGGCAGGAGGACAGGGAGCTACGAGCAGTACTTC
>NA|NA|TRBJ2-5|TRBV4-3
CASSQDQGRGQTQYF
TGCGCCAGCAGCCAAGACCAGGGGAGGGGTCAGACCCAGTACTTC
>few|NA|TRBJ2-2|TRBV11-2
CASSLVRGPRELFF
TGTGCCAGCAGCTTAGTAAGGGGCCCCCGGGAGCTGTTTTTT
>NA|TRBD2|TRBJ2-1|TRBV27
CASRPGGSSYNEQFF
TGTGCCAGCCGGCCGGGAGGGAGCTCCTACAATGAGCAGTTCTTC
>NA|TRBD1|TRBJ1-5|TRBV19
CASLGQTNQPQHF
TGTGCCAGTCTGGGACAGACAAATCAGCCCCAGCATTTT
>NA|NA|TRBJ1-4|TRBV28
CASNLVGGTRVEKLFF
TGTGCCAGCAACCTCGTGGGGGGGACGAGGGTTGAAAAACTGTTTTTT